This entry lists 21 T cell receptor beta chains sequenced from one sample in a study of neoadjuvant anti-PD-1 for oral cavity cancer. The protocol was immunoSEQ multiplex PCR, while the TCRdb copy is restricted to in-frame clones and leaves out a portion. The table shows around 31,000 clones, with roughly 89% occurring only once. Sample: PBMCs, taken before nivolumab (anti-PD-1) treatment. The origin of the receptors is a person between 35 and 79 years old with oral cavity squamous cell carcinoma.

The chain recombines TRBV19 with TRBJ2-1, with D perhaps matching TRBD2 (5 bases). This CDR3 contains 15 residues. Germline values: CDR1 LNHDA, CDR2 SQIVND (reference sequence). The V end was cut by 6 bases, the J end by 7 bases, with 19 bases between. CDR3 in amino acids: CASRLVDTIGNEQFF. In DNA, the CDR3 is TGTGCCAGTAGACTAGTAGACACAATAGGAAATGAGCAGTTCTTC. The variable domain in full, completed from reference TRBV19 and TRBJ2-1, reads DGGITQSPKYLFRKEGQNVTLSCEQNLNHDAMYWYRQDPGQGLRLIYYSQIVNDFQKGDIAEGYSVSREKKESFPLTVTSAQKNPTAFYLCASRLVDTIGNEQFFGPGTRLTVL.

This clone was recorded a few times. The chain joins TRBV5-1 to TRBJ2-7, with D perhaps assigned TRBD1 or TRBD2 (5 bases each). The CDR3 has 17 amino acids. V gave up 1 base and J gave up 1 base, with 18 bases separating them. The germline V gene encodes CDR1 SGHRS and CDR2 YFSETQ. Written as DNA, the CDR3 is TGCGCCAGCAGCTTGTATCCCCGCAGGGACGGGTCCTACGAGCAGTACTTC. Protein: CASSLYPRRDGSYEQYF.

This clone came up once. This chain joins TRBV30 and TRBJ2-3, with 10 nucleotides matching TRBD2. CDR1 is GTSNPN, CDR2 SVGIG, per germline (reference sequence). V shed 1 base and J 4 bases; nucleotides not matched to a gene: 5. The CDR3 length is 15 residues. CDR3 sequence: CAWSETSGLADTQYF. The DNA of the CDR3 is TGTGCCTGGAGTGAGACTAGCGGGCTTGCAGATACGCAGTATTTT.

J is TRBJ1-1 and V is TRBV9; the match to TRBD1 covers 7 bases. In germline, CDR1 is SGDLS, CDR2 YYNGEE. After removal of 4 bases from V and 1 base from J, the junction contained 4 bases not matched to a gene. The CDR3 covers 14 residues. CDR3: CASSRTGGNTEAFF. The CDR3 coding sequence is TGTGCCAGCAGCAGGACAGGAGGGAACACTGAAGCTTTCTTT. The whole variable domain, filled in from reference TRBV9 and TRBJ1-1, reads DSGVTQTPKHLITATGQRVTLRCSPRSGDLSVYWYQQSLDQGLQFLIQYYNGEERAKGNILERFSAQQFPDLHSELNLSSLELGDSALYFCASSRTGGNTEAFFGQGTRLTVV.

The chain employs TRBV6-6 and TRBJ1-1, with D perhaps TRBD1 (5 bases). The CDR3 has 14 residues. Trimming pared 5 bases from V and 1 base from J, leaving 11 bases between. Germline V lookup: CDR1 MNHNY, CDR2 SVGAGI (reference sequence). CDR3 loop: CASSSGGTNTEAFF. The DNA of the CDR3 is TGTGCCAGCAGTAGTGGGGGGACGAACACTGAAGCTTTCTTT.

The chain recombines TRBV11-2 with TRBJ2-7; D is possibly TRBD1 (5 bases). This CDR3 is 15 amino acids long. Between the trimmed V and J ends, which lost 3 bases and 2 bases, there was a span of 14 bases. Germline CDR1 reads SGHAT; CDR2 reads FQNNGV. The CDR3 DNA sequence: TGTGCCAGCAGCTTTAGCAGGGATGGAACCTACGAGCAGTACTTC. Residues: CASSFSRDGTYEQYF. Together with reference TRBV11-2 and TRBJ2-7, the CDR3 gives the full variable domain: EAGVAQSPRYKIIEKRQSVAFWCNPISGHATLYWYQQILGQGPKLLIQFQNNGVVDDSQLPKDRFSAERLKGVDSTLKIQPAKLEDSAVYLCASSFSRDGTYEQYFGPGTRLTVT.

The rearrangement links TRBV7-2 to TRBJ1-1; 7 nucleotides align to TRBD1. The junction had 2 bases not matched to a gene; V was cut back by 6 bases and J by 1 base. CDR1 and CDR2 (germline): SGHTA, FQGNSA. This CDR3 has 13 amino acids. The CDR3 DNA reads TGTGCCAGCAGACGGGACAGGAACACTGAAGCTTTCTTT. Amino acids: CASRRDRNTEAFF.

V and J are TRBV10-2 and TRBJ1-6; tentative D call: TRBD1 (6 bases). The V end lost 3 bases, the J end lost 6 bases, and 9 bases lay between the germline ends. The germline CDR1 and CDR2 sequences are WSHSY and SAAADI. The CDR3 covers 14 residues. CDR3 nucleotides: TGCGCCAGCAGTGAAGGGGGAGGTAATTCACCCCTCCACTTT. It encodes CASSEGGGNSPLHF.

The V call is TRBV6-1, the J call TRBJ2-7, with D possibly being TRBD2 (5 bases). Trimming left V 10 bases short and J 3 bases short, with 13 bases between. CDR1 MNHNS and CDR2 SASEGT come from the germline V gene. This CDR3 comprises 12 residues. In DNA form, the CDR3 reads TGTGCCACCAGGTCGGGGTACTACGAGCAGTACTTC. Its protein product is CATRSGYYEQYF.

In nucleotides, the CDR3 is TGCGCCAGCAGCTCGGATTACCGGAATTCACCCCTCCACTTT. Translated: CASSSDYRNSPLHF. The chain employs TRBV5-1 and TRBJ1-6; D not certain. CDR1 is SGHRS and CDR2 is YFSETQ in the germline V gene. With 3 bases removed from V and 7 bases from J, the gap between germline ends came to 11 bases. The CDR3 is 14 amino acids.

This clone showed up just once. The gene calls are TRBV9 and TRBJ1-1; TRBD1 matches at 8 bases. CDR1 is SGDLS, CDR2 YYNGEE, per germline. With V trimmed by 4 bases and J by 4 bases, 9 bases remained unmatched. The length of the CDR3 is 15 residues. CDR3 DNA sequence: TGTGCCAGCAGCTCCCGACAGGGGACTGGCACTGAAGCTTTCTTT. Translating it yields CASSSRQGTGTEAFF.

The chain recombines TRBV19 with TRBJ1-1; D is unresolved. The germline V gene has CDR1 LNHDA and CDR2 SQIVND (reference sequence). The CDR3 is 14 amino acids. Trimming left V 1 base short and J 5 bases short, with 11 bases between. Here the CDR3 DNA reads TGTGCCAGTAGTATAGGGGATTTTGAGACTGAAGCTTTCTTT. Residues: CASSIGDFETEAFF.

The chain joins TRBV7-8 to TRBJ1-5; TRBD1 matches 11 bases. This CDR3 is 16 amino acids long. CDR1 SGHVS and CDR2 FQNEAQ come from the germline V gene. Unmatched junction bases numbered 8, after V lost 4 bases and J lost 6 bases. The CDR3 DNA reads as TGTGCCAGCAGCTACCCGGACAGGGGGCTAGGTCAGCCCCAGCATTTT. The encoded protein is CASSYPDRGLGQPQHF.

V is TRBV18 and J is TRBJ1-6; 8 nucleotides align to TRBD1. Trimming at V came to 3 bases and at J to 7 bases, leaving 5 bases not matched to a gene. There are 15 residues in the CDR3. The V gene's germline CDR1 is KGHSH and CDR2 LQKENI. This chain's CDR3 is CASSPNGQGNSPLHF. The CDR3 coding sequence is TGTGCCAGCTCACCGAACGGACAGGGAAATTCACCCCTCCACTTT.

V usage is TRBV28 and J usage is TRBJ2-7, with TRBD1 identical over 7 bases. V shed 2 bases and J 7 bases; nucleotides not matched to a gene: 8. The CDR3 totals 14 residues. Looked up from germline, CDR1 is MDHEN and CDR2 is SYDVKM. This CDR3 is CASSLRTGEVEQYF. CDR3 DNA sequence: TGTGCCAGCAGTTTAAGGACAGGAGAAGTGGAGCAGTACTTC.

The V gene is TRBV6-5, the J gene TRBJ1-2; 10 bases align to TRBD1. Germline CDR1 is MNHEY and CDR2 is SVGAGI. After removal of 2 bases from V and 8 bases from J, the junction contained 5 bases not matched to a gene. The CDR3 runs to 14 residues. This CDR3 is CASSYPGQGHGYTF. CDR3 bases: TGTGCCAGCAGTTACCCGGGACAGGGGCACGGCTACACCTTC.

The V and J genes are TRBV25-1 and TRBJ1-1; TRBD1 might be the D (6 bases). The CDR3 extends over 15 amino acids. Germline lookup yields CDR1 MGHDK and CDR2 SYGVNS. The ends were cut back, 5 bases at V and 1 base at J, with 14 bases in the middle. In DNA form, the CDR3 reads TGTGCCAGCAGTTCTCTGGGGGCCGAGAACACTGAAGCTTTCTTT. This translates into CASSSLGAENTEAFF.

In its sample, this clone was seen once. This sequence joins TRBV6-5 and TRBJ2-5; TRBD2 is a possible D gene (6 bases). Germline V gene lookup returns CDR1 MNHEY and CDR2 SVGAGI. The ends were cut back, 6 bases at V and 7 bases at J, with 15 bases in the middle. The length of the CDR3 is 13 residues. The CDR3 loop is CASRAPGDGTQYF. For the CDR3, the DNA is TGTGCCAGCAGGGCCCCGGGGGACGGGACCCAGTACTTC.

This clone was recorded once. This sequence joins TRBV19 and TRBJ2-1; D tentatively reads TRBD1 or TRBD2 (5 bases each). Trimming pared 7 bases from V and 0 bases from J, leaving 10 bases between. Germline V gives CDR1 LNHDA, CDR2 SQIVND (reference sequence). The CDR3 covers 14 residues. In nucleotides, the CDR3 is TGTGCCAGTATGGGGGTACGCTCCTACAATGAGCAGTTCTTC. It translates to CASMGVRSYNEQFF.

The rearrangement joins TRBV7-2 to TRBJ2-3; 8 nucleotides line up with TRBD2. The CDR3 has 17 residues. With 5 bases clipped from V and 3 bases from J, the junction kept 13 bases outside the gene matches. CDR1 SGHTA and CDR2 FQGNSA come from the germline V gene. In DNA form, the CDR3 reads TGTGCCAGCAGCCAGACACCCCGGGGGACTAGGACAGATACGCAGTATTTT. Its protein is CASSQTPRGTRTDTQYF.

This chain connects TRBV7-8 to TRBJ2-3; D remains ambiguous. Trimming pared 6 bases from V and 4 bases from J, leaving 11 bases between. The CDR3 sequence is 13 residues long. Germline values: CDR1 SGHVS, CDR2 FQNEAQ. This chain's CDR3 is CASRTPRADTQYF. The CDR3 bases are TGTGCCAGCAGGACCCCCCGCGCAGATACGCAGTATTTT.